One and the same sample provided the 29 T cell receptor beta chains below, sequenced in a study of cytomegalovirus exposure and HLA in healthy donors. It was with 60 Vbeta and 13 Jbeta primers that the PCR ran. Generated by immunoSEQ multiplex PCR, the TCRdb table keeps only in-frame clones and is missing some. This table has 110,000 or so clones, approximately 80% appearing once. Material for sequencing was PBMCs. Receptors were obtained from a man aged 35 to 55 in good health and CMV-seropositive.

This chain links TRBV10-1 with TRBJ1-4, with TRBD1 identical over 7 bases. Germline loops: CDR1 WNHNN, CDR2 SYGVQD (reference sequence). This CDR3 is 14 amino acids long. The trim removed 7 bases at V and 10 bases at J, leaving 12 bases unmatched. The CDR3 nucleotides are TGCGCCAGCACAGAAAGACAGGGAAACGGAAAACTGTTTTTT. Translation gives CASTERQGNGKLFF.

This chain uses TRBV7-2 with TRBJ2-3; the match to TRBD2 covers 12 bases. Germline assignment: CDR1 SGHTA and CDR2 FQGNSA. V trimming: 5 bases; J trimming: 4 bases; junction bases outside the gene matches: 7. The CDR3 consists of 16 residues. The CDR3: CASSPVLAGGPDTQYF. The CDR3 DNA reads as TGTGCCAGCAGCCCAGTCCTAGCGGGGGGGCCAGATACGCAGTATTTT. Supplemented by reference TRBV7-2 and TRBJ2-3, the full variable domain reads GAGVSQSPSNKVTEKGKDVELRCDPISGHTALYWYRQSLGQGLEFLIYFQGNSAPDKSGLPSDRFSAERTGGSVSTLTIQRTQQEDSAVYLCASSPVLAGGPDTQYFGPGTRLTVL.

The genes are TRBV19 and TRBJ2-2, with a possible D match to TRBD2 (5 bases). This CDR3 spans 14 amino acids. With 3 bases removed from V and 6 bases from J, the gap between germline ends came to 11 bases. CDR1 is LNHDA and CDR2 is SQIVND in the germline V gene (reference sequence). DNA of the CDR3: TGTGCCAGTAGTATTTCGGGTAGCGCCGGGGAGCTGTTTTTT. It specifies CASSISGSAGELFF.

This clone has only one observation. V is TRBV18 and J is TRBJ1-5; 7 nucleotides agree with TRBD1. This CDR3 region has 16 residues. Per germline, CDR1 KGHSH and CDR2 LQKENI. V lost 6 bases to trimming and J lost 1 base; unmatched junction nucleotides: 9. The CDR3 DNA follows: TGTGCCAGCTCTCAAATGACAGGGCGCAGCAATCAGCCCCAGCATTTT. It translates to CASSQMTGRSNQPQHF.

The chain links TRBV10-3 to TRBJ2-1; no clear D. The CDR3 totals 15 residues. The germline V gene encodes CDR1 ENHRY and CDR2 SYGVKD. The V end was cut by 0 bases, the J end by 7 bases, with 13 bases between. The CDR3 DNA sequence: TGTGCCATCAGTGAGTCACAGACATCCCTAAATGAGCAGTTCTTC. Translating it yields CAISESQTSLNEQFF.

This chain links TRBV10-3 with TRBJ1-1, with D maybe TRBD1 (5 bases). Between the trimmed V and J ends, which lost 7 bases and 6 bases, there was a span of 24 bases. In germline, CDR1 is ENHRY, CDR2 SYGVKD. The CDR3 covers 16 residues. The CDR3 spells CAITRDSGQGGSEAFF. Written as DNA, the CDR3 is TGTGCCATCACCCGGGATTCCGGCCAGGGAGGGTCTGAAGCTTTCTTT.

CDR3 DNA sequence: TGTGCCAGCAGCGTAGCAGGGGTTGGGACCGGGGAGCTGTTTTTT. Translation: CASSVAGVGTGELFF. The J gene is TRBJ2-2, the V gene TRBV9; a possible D gene is TRBD1 (6 bases). The germline V and J ends were trimmed by 0 bases and 5 bases, with 11 bases remaining between them. Germline V gene data show CDR1 as SGDLS and CDR2 as YYNGEE. The CDR3 consists of 15 residues.

This clone was observed a handful of times. The chain recombines TRBV11-3 with TRBJ1-1; 8 nucleotides line up with TRBD1. Germline assignment: CDR1 SGHNT and CDR2 YENEEA. The length of the CDR3 is 14 residues. Germline trimming cut 3 bases from V and 1 base from J; bases unmatched to any gene: 1. Here the CDR3 DNA reads TGTGCCAGCAGCTTCGGACAGGGGAACACTGAAGCTTTCTTT. This encodes CASSFGQGNTEAFF.

The CDR3 reads CASSRRDSRGTGELFF. Here the CDR3 DNA reads TGTGCCAGCAGCCGAAGGGACAGCAGGGGGACCGGGGAGCTGTTTTTT. V is TRBV7-8 and J is TRBJ1-3, with 7 bases identical to TRBD1. The better agreement between TRBJ2-2 and the DNA end casts doubt on the J call. Germline values: CDR1 SGHVS, CDR2 FQNEAQ. The CDR3 has 16 amino acids.

J is TRBJ2-1 and V is TRBV5-6; D is perhaps TRBD2 (5 bases). The germline V and J ends were trimmed by 4 bases and 12 bases, with 20 bases remaining between them. The CDR3 is 14 residues long. Germline V CDR1 and CDR2: SGHDT, YYEEEE. CDR3 DNA sequence: TGTGCCAGCAGCGAGCTGACGAGGGCGCTGGGGCAGTTCTTC. Protein sequence: CASSELTRALGQFF.

The chain uses TRBV21-1 and TRBJ2-3; the table's D call, TRBD2, has no DNA check behind it. TRBV21-1 corresponds to a pseudogene. CDR3 length equals 17 residues. The CDR3 is CASSKNRGGLGTDTQYF. CDR3 in DNA: TGTGCCAGCAGCAAAAATAGGGGGGGGCTGGGCACAGATACGCAGTATTTT.

CDR3 protein: CASTSLGGLEKLFF. For the CDR3, the DNA is TGTGCCAGCACCTCCCTGGGCGGACTCGAAAAACTGTTTTTT. The V and J genes are TRBV28 and TRBJ1-4; D is undetermined. Germline V gives CDR1 MDHEN, CDR2 SYDVKM. V dropped 7 bases and J dropped 8 bases, with 17 bases sitting between them. The CDR3 is 14 residues long. The whole variable domain, filled in from reference TRBV28 and TRBJ1-4, reads DVKVTQSSRYLVKRTGEKVFLECVQDMDHENMFWYRQDPGLGLRLIYFSYDVKMKEKGDIPEGYSVSREKKERFSLILESASTNQTSMYLCASTSLGGLEKLFFGSGTQLSVL.

The chain has TRBV28 and TRBJ2-3; 8 nucleotides align to TRBD2. Germline loops: CDR1 MDHEN, CDR2 SYDVKM. Trimming cost V 6 bases and J 2 bases; bases outside gene matches: 4. The CDR3 sequence is 14 residues long. The CDR3 bases are TGTGCCAGCAGAGCGGGGGAGAACACAGATACGCAGTATTTT. Protein product: CASRAGENTDTQYF.

V usage is TRBV9 and J usage is TRBJ1-2; TRBD1 is a possible D gene (6 bases). V was trimmed by 3 bases and J by 8 bases, leaving 11 bases between them. The germline V gene encodes CDR1 SGDLS and CDR2 YYNGEE. CDR3 length: 12 residues. The CDR3: CASSAAQGGYTF. The CDR3 DNA reads TGTGCCAGCAGCGCGGCCCAGGGGGGCTACACCTTC.

The chain joins TRBV7-9 to TRBJ2-3, with 8 positions matching TRBD2. The CDR3 runs to 14 residues. The germline CDR1 and CDR2 sequences are SEHNR and FQNEAQ (reference sequence). The J segment lost 5 bases and the V segment lost 5 bases, leaving 6 bases of the junction unmatched. The CDR3 spells CASSQGLARDTQYF. The DNA of the CDR3 is TGTGCCAGCAGCCAAGGACTAGCCCGAGATACGCAGTATTTT.

The chain employs TRBV19 and TRBJ2-7; D is possibly TRBD1 (5 bases). Germline V gives CDR1 LNHDA, CDR2 SQIVND (reference sequence). The CDR3 extends over 15 amino acids. Trimming removed 5 bases at V and 3 bases at J, with 17 bases between. CDR3 bases: TGTGCCAGTAGTGACAGCAAGGGCCACAACTACGAGCAGTACTTC. Translation: CASSDSKGHNYEQYF.

The rearrangement joins TRBV5-1 to TRBJ2-7, with 7 bases identical to TRBD2. The CDR3 totals 15 residues. Germline lookup yields CDR1 SGHRS and CDR2 YFSETQ. The J segment lost 0 bases and the V segment lost 6 bases, leaving 9 bases of the junction unmatched. CDR3 region: CASKTDGGNSYEQYF. CDR3 sequence (DNA): TGCGCCAGCAAAACGGACGGGGGGAACTCCTACGAGCAGTACTTC.

This chain uses TRBV7-3 with TRBJ2-3, with D perhaps TRBD2 (5 bases). V lost 6 bases to trimming and J lost 4 bases, with 11 bases between them. The germline gives CDR1 SGHTA, CDR2 FQGTGA. The CDR3 extends over 13 amino acids. The CDR3 DNA follows: TGTGCCAGCAGTCCCCTCGGGGCAGATACGCAGTATTTT. This translates into CASSPLGADTQYF.

The sample holds a few counts of this clone. The CDR3 nucleotides read TGTGCCAGCTCACCACTATCGGACAGCTATGGCTACACCTTC. Its protein is CASSPLSDSYGYTF. J is TRBJ1-2 and V is TRBV18; D is possibly TRBD1 (6 bases). Germline CDR1 and CDR2: KGHSH and LQKENI. V gave up 1 base and J gave up 4 bases, with 10 bases separating them. This CDR3 spans 14 amino acids.

V is TRBV10-3 and J is TRBJ1-1; D ambiguous. Per germline, CDR1 ENHRY and CDR2 SYGVKD. V dropped 4 bases and J dropped 7 bases, with 13 bases sitting between them. The CDR3 has 13 residues. The CDR3 nucleotides are TGTGCCATCAGTGTGGGCCCAGTAGATGAAGCTTTCTTT. It specifies CAISVGPVDEAFF.

The rearrangement links TRBV4-1 to TRBJ2-6, with D uncertain. CDR1 is MGHRA and CDR2 is YSYEKL in the germline V gene. V gave up 6 bases and J gave up 1 base, with 7 bases separating them. The CDR3 is 14 residues long. CDR3 DNA: TGCGCCAGCAGAATCTTTTCTGGGGCCAACGTCCTGACTTTC. Its translation is CASRIFSGANVLTF.

This chain links TRBV25-1 with TRBJ2-6; 10 nucleotides align to TRBD2. The germline V gene has CDR1 MGHDK and CDR2 SYGVNS. The CDR3 is made up of 18 amino acids. V gave up 3 bases and J gave up 0 bases; unmatched junction bases: 5. CDR3 in DNA: TGTGCCAGCAGTGACCGGACTAGCGGCGGCTCTGGGGCCAACGTCCTGACTTTC. Encoded protein: CASSDRTSGGSGANVLTF.

This clone turned up a few times. The chain joins TRBV18 to TRBJ2-5; TRBD2 is a possible D gene (5 bases). This CDR3 comprises 16 residues. CDR1 KGHSH and CDR2 LQKENI come from the germline V gene. V was pared by 1 base and J by 1 base, with 13 bases between. The CDR3 nucleotides are TGTGCCAGCTCACCACAGGGCACTAGGAGCCAAGAGACCCAGTACTTC. This sequence encodes CASSPQGTRSQETQYF.

For the CDR3, the DNA is TGTGCCAGCAGCCCATCTCGGGACAAGGCTAACTATGGCTACACCTTC. This sequence encodes CASSPSRDKANYGYTF. The gene calls are TRBV7-6 and TRBJ1-2; a weak D match, TRBD1 (6 bases). Between the trimmed V and J ends, which lost 5 bases and 0 bases, there was a span of 16 bases. The CDR3 has 16 amino acids. Per the germline V gene, CDR1 is SGHVS and CDR2 is FNYEAQ.

This clone showed up just once. V and J are TRBV4-1 and TRBJ2-3; the D gene is possibly TRBD1 (6 bases). Germline V lookup: CDR1 MGHRA, CDR2 YSYEKL. The length of the CDR3 is 18 residues. The V gene lost 2 bases and the J gene lost 2 bases, with 20 bases spanning the gap. The CDR3 region has the DNA TGCGCCAGCAGCCAATCACCCCTTATCAGACAGGTCACAGATACGCAGTATTTT. Protein sequence: CASSQSPLIRQVTDTQYF.

Written as DNA, the CDR3 is TGTGCCAGCAGTCCGGGACACCCTTTATCTGGCTATGGCTACACCTTC. Residues: CASSPGHPLSGYGYTF. This rearrangement joins TRBV27 to TRBJ1-2; maybe TRBD1 (6 bases). The CDR3 spans 16 residues. Trimming cost V 5 bases and J 4 bases, with 20 bases left between them. Germline lookup yields CDR1 MNHEY and CDR2 SMNVEV (reference sequence).

This clone was recorded a few times. The chain recombines TRBV18 with TRBJ2-2; 13 nucleotides match TRBD2. The CDR3 covers 17 residues. J lost 4 bases, V lost 6 bases, and 8 bases had no gene match. Germline V gene sequence: CDR1 KGHSH, CDR2 LQKENI. In DNA form, the CDR3 reads TGTGCCAGCTCCGACGGACTAGCGGGAGCGAGCACCGGGGAGCTGTTTTTT. Its translation: CASSDGLAGASTGELFF. The full variable domain, its missing parts supplied by reference TRBV18 and TRBJ2-2, is NAGVMQNPRHLVRRRGQEARLRCSPMKGHSHVYWYRQLPEEGLKFMVYLQKENIIDESGMPKERFSAEFPKEGPSILRIQQVVRGDSAAYFCASSDGLAGASTGELFFGEGSRLTVL.

This clone was seen once. The chain combines TRBV29-1 with TRBJ1-1; no clear D. CDR3 size: 13 residues. The V gene's germline CDR1 is SQVTM and CDR2 ANQGSEA. Trimming removed 3 bases from V and 4 bases from J, with 12 bases in between. As DNA, the CDR3 is TGCAGCGTTGATTTGGGCGTTGTCACTGAAGCTTTCTTT. Protein: CSVDLGVVTEAFF.

J is TRBJ2-7 and V is TRBV5-6; 7 bases are a match to TRBD1. This CDR3 contains 16 residues. Germline values: CDR1 SGHDT, CDR2 YYEEEE. The V gene end was trimmed by 0 bases and the J gene end by 3 bases; junction bases not matched to a gene: 9. CDR3: CASSLAGAGGSYEQYF. CDR3 DNA: TGTGCCAGCAGCTTGGCCGGGGCAGGGGGTAGCTACGAGCAGTACTTC.